This T cell receptor beta chain was captured in a study of shared clonotypes between healthy human individuals (dated by TCRdb to 2018 to 2020). For context, the study as a whole: The cohort included a few men and a couple of women between 18 and 49 years of age. Per donor, three plates each were used for CD4 naive and CD4 memory, two for CD8 naive, and one for CD8 memory. Blood TCR repertoires of roughly five healthy adults were deeply sequenced to estimate repertoire size and the extent of clonotype sharing between individuals. To increase sequencing depth and limit assay-specific biases, different laboratories used diverse techniques to prepare libraries and sequence TCR repertoires. Each donor's leukapheresis produced roughly between about 0.9 and 9.5 billion PBMCs.

Donors were healthy HIV-negative adults with no recently reported acute infections or vaccinations. All donors were Caucasian adults living in Nashville, Tennessee, USA. CD4+ T cells were enriched by magnetic negative selection; naive cells were then positively selected on CD45RA, and the negative fraction formed the memory subset. After blood collection by leukapheresis, PBMCs were isolated using Ficoll-Histopaque density gradient centrifugation and then cryopreserved in the vapor phase of liquid nitrogen. Purity and quantity of every magnetically sorted T cell population were checked by analytical flow cytometry. Genomic DNA was isolated from every sorted fraction and measured by UV absorbance on a Nanodrop 2000c. Using the deep immunoSEQ assay, multiplex PCR amplified TCR CDR3 regions from genomic DNA. For each cell subset, the extracted genomic DNA was distributed evenly across all wells of several immunoSEQ 96-well plates, and each plate served as one replicate. For sorted subsets, 200 to 250 ng genomic DNA, equal to 25,000 to 35,000 T cell genomes, was loaded into each replicate PCR. The purified libraries were quantified using a Qubit 3.0 fluorometer, sized with a Bioanalyzer 2100, and then quantified again using the KAPA Library Quantification kit. Every immunoSEQ 96-well plate was sequenced on a dedicated single-read 150-cycle Illumina NextSeq 550 flow cell. Turning to the authors' computational methods: The immunoSEQ output contained only junctional sequences without quality scores, so filtering could not match that applied to full-length reads. Sequences were annotated with PyIR, a Python wrapper for IgBLAST v1.9, using IMGT germline references to assign V/J genes and CDR3. Reads with weak V/J assignments (E-value above 1e-6), missing CDR3, stop codons, out-of-frame junctions, or ambiguous translated residues were removed. V3J clonotypes were defined as sequences sharing an identical inferred V gene, J gene, and CDR3 amino acid sequence. To compute the percentage overlap between repertoires, the number of shared unique clonotypes was divided by the size of the smaller repertoire. RTK rarefaction, the Chao1 estimator, and Recon v2.1 estimates of unobserved clonotypes were used to assess repertoire richness. OLGA was used to compute generation probabilities for all TCRbeta clonotypes that the gDNA method yielded from a few donors. TCRdb limited this immuneACCESS table to in-frame rearrangements with V and J called. A share of clones is missing; checked studies link under half to unresolved V genes, and the rest is unexplained. The V and J calls and the clone size are those of that table, but D and trimming were determined from the DNA. This sample gives 2,500,000 or so clones in total; 93% of them show up just once. Approximately 0.36% of the sample belongs to the ten largest clones.

The germline V gene (reference sequence) yields MNHNY for CDR1 and SVGAGI for CDR2. Reading from cysteine to phenylalanine, the CDR3 counts 11 amino acids. The only DNA kept is the CDR3, 33 bases in frame from the first base. The junction carries 9 bases between V and J, which are trimmed by 8 bases and 5 bases respectively. Comment on this clone: Its antigen target is currently unknown. Base qualities are not provided; no much larger clone lies one nucleotide away.

Findings and caveats that apply to the study as a whole: When several donors were compared, the shared fraction of clonotypes was around 5% for naive CD4, 3% to 4% for naive CD8, about 2.5% for memory CD4, and roughly 0.4% for memory CD8. The genetic and exposure-history diversity represented was limited by the small number of donors. Incomplete sequencing was indicated by rarefaction of sorted-subset datasets, despite the large sequencing depth. Larger estimated clonotype richness was generally found for naive subsets than for memory subsets. Based on pairwise subsampling, the degree of clonotype sharing among donors was expected to be affected by sequencing depth. Compared with non-shared clonotypes, the clonotypes found in all four sorted-subset donors had higher generation probabilities. Only blood was sampled, and tissue TCR repertoires likely differ from those in blood.

The source is a man aged 18 to 29 in good health. Some clones in this sample may be carry-over from other donors' samples. The chain uses TRBV6-6 and TRBJ1-1; the D gene is not confidently resolved. Specimen: naive CD4+ T cells from PBMCs. Sample cell subset or site, as interpreted from the label and publication: CD45RA+ positively selected. The sequenced DNA: TGTGCCAGCGGACCCCGGACTGAAGCTTTCTTT. Translation gives CASGPRTEAFF.